Presented here are 8 T cell receptor beta chains from one specimen sequenced in a study of OX40 agonist ivuxolimab in advanced cancers. Sequenced by immunoSEQ multiplex PCR; TCRdb stores in-frame clones only, minus some. Of 75,000 to 100,000 clones detected, 80% to 90% appear once; the ten largest clones hold around 1.8%. Sequencing was performed on CD4+ or CD8+ T cells sorted from blood, taken in a trial of the OX40 agonist ivuxolimab. All receptors derive from an adult with an advanced solid tumor such as melanoma, head and neck, liver or kidney cancer.

The CDR3 here is CASSGDSLYEQYF. CDR3 nucleotide sequence: TGCGCCAGCAGCGGGGACAGCCTCTACGAGCAGTACTTC. The chain is built from TRBV5-1 and TRBJ2-5; 7 positions match TRBD1. The closer fit of TRBJ2-7 to the DNA end suggests the J call may be wrong. There are 13 residues in the CDR3. Germline CDR1 is SGHRS and CDR2 is YFSETQ.

The CDR3 loop reads CASRTGGYEQYF. The CDR3 DNA follows: TGTGCCAGCAGGACAGGGGGCTACGAGCAGTACTTC. V and J are TRBV28 and TRBJ2-7; 9 bases map to TRBD1. The junction had 0 bases not matched to a gene; V was cut back by 6 bases and J by 3 bases. Germline CDR1 reads MDHEN; CDR2 reads SYDVKM. CDR3 length equals 12 residues.

CDR3 region: CASSGQGVANEKLFF. The CDR3 nucleotides are TGTGCCAGCAGTGGGCAGGGGGTAGCTAATGAAAAACTGTTTTTT. This chain links TRBV2 with TRBJ1-4; 7 bases fit TRBD1. The CDR3 has 15 residues. Trimming cost V 4 bases and J 3 bases; bases outside gene matches: 5. From germline, CDR1 is SNHLY and CDR2 FYNNEI. The entire variable domain, with the rest obtained from reference TRBV2 and TRBJ1-4, is as follows: EPEVTQTPSHQVTQMGQEVILRCVPISNHLYFYWYRQILGQKVEFLVSFYNNEISEKSEIFDDQFSVERPDGSNFTLKIRSTKLEDSAMYFCASSGQGVANEKLFFGSGTQLSVL.

The gene calls are TRBV6-5 and TRBJ2-7; D is undetermined. The CDR3 has 12 amino acids. Trimming took 2 bases from V and 4 from J, leaving 6 bases between them. Per the germline V gene, CDR1 is MNHEY and CDR2 is SVGAGI. The CDR3 DNA is TGTGCCAGCAGTTACACGAGTTACGAGCAGTACTTC. Its translation is CASSYTSYEQYF.

The chain joins TRBV6-5 to TRBJ2-1, with TRBD1 as a possible D gene (5 bases). Germline V gene sequence: CDR1 MNHEY, CDR2 SVGAGI. The CDR3 extends over 15 amino acids. With 6 bases removed from V and 9 bases from J, the gap between germline ends came to 21 bases. CDR3 protein: CASRKRGAQFFEQFF. The DNA for the CDR3 is TGTGCCAGCAGAAAAAGGGGCGCCCAATTTTTTGAGCAGTTCTTC.

The chain is built from TRBV2 and TRBJ2-7, with 7 bases lining up with TRBD1. Trimming at V came to 3 bases and at J to 4 bases, leaving 6 bases not matched to a gene. This CDR3 has 14 residues. CDR1 SNHLY and CDR2 FYNNEI come from the germline V gene. This CDR3 is CASSDRPTGYEQYF. The CDR3 nucleotides are TGTGCCAGCAGTGACCGACCGACAGGGTACGAGCAGTACTTC.

The gene calls are TRBV19 and TRBJ2-3; 10 bases fit TRBD2. Trimming took 5 bases from V and 6 from J; bases not matched to a gene: 8. The CDR3 extends over 15 amino acids. Per the germline V gene, CDR1 is LNHDA and CDR2 is SQIVND (reference sequence). CDR3 coding DNA: TGTGCCAGTAGTCTACAACTAGCGGGGTATGATACGCAGTATTTT. Translation: CASSLQLAGYDTQYF. The variable domain in full, completed from reference TRBV19 and TRBJ2-3, reads DGGITQSPKYLFRKEGQNVTLSCEQNLNHDAMYWYRQDPGQGLRLIYYSQIVNDFQKGDIAEGYSVSREKKESFPLTVTSAQKNPTAFYLCASSLQLAGYDTQYFGPGTRLTVL.

The rearrangement links TRBV7-2 to TRBJ1-5, with a weak D call TRBD1 (6 bases). The CDR3 sequence is 15 residues long. CDR1 and CDR2 (germline): SGHTA, FQGNSA. Trimming removed 1 base at V and 6 bases at J, with 13 bases between. The CDR3 nucleotides read TGTGCCAGCAGCTTAGGGGGGCCAGGGTTTCAGCCCCAGCATTTT. Protein sequence: CASSLGGPGFQPQHF.